This record covers a single T cell receptor (beta chain). This sample stems from a study of control samples from healthy donors and cancer patients. CDR1 is SGHTS, CDR2 YDEGEE, per germline. J was trimmed by 2 bases and V by 2 bases; bases with no gene match: 8. The CDR3 is 16 amino acids. Assay used: immunoSEQ multiplex PCR; TCRdb lists only in-frame clones, some missing. Of roughly 80,000 clones listed, nearly 90% are singletons. This TCR came from a woman aged 45-60 years in good health. Sequencing input: blood. The gene calls are TRBV5-8 and TRBJ2-3, with 7 bases that match TRBD1. CDR3 in amino acids: CASSLGTASTTDTQYF. The CDR3 bases are TGTGCCAGCAGCTTAGGGACAGCGAGCACCACAGATACGCAGTATTTT.